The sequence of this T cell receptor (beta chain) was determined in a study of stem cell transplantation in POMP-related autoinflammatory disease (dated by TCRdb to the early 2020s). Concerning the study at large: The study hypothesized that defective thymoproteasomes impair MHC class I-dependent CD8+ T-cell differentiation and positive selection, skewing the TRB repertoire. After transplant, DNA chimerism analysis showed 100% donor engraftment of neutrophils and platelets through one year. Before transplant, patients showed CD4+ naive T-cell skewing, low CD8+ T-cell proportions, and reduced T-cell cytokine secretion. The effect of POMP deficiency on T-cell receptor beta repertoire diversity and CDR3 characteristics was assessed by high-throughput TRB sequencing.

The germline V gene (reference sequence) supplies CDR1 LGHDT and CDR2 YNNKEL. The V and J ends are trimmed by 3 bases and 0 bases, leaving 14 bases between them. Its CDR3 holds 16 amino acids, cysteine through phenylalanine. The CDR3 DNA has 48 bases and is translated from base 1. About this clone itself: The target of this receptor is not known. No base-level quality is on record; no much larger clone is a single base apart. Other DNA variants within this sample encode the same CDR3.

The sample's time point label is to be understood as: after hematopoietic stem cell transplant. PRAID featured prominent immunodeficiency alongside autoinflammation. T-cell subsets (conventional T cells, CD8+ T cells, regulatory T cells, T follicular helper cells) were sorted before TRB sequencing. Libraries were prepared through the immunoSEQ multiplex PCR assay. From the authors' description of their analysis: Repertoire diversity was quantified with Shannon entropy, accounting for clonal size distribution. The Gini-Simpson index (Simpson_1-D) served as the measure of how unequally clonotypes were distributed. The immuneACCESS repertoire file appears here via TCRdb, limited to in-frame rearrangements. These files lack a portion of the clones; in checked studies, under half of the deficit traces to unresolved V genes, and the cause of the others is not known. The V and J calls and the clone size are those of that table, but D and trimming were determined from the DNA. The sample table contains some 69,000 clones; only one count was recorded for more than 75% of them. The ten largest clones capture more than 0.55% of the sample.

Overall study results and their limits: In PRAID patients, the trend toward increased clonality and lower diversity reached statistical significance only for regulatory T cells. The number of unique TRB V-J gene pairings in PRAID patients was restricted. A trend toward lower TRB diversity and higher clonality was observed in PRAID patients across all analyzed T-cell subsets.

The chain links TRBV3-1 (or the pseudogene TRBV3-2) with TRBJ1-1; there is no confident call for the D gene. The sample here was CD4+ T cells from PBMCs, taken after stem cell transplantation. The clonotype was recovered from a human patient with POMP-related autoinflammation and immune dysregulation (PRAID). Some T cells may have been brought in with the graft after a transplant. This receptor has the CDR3 CASSQGRVSMNTEAFF. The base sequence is TGTGCCAGCAGCCAGGGTAGAGTATCGATGAACACTGAAGCTTTCTTT.